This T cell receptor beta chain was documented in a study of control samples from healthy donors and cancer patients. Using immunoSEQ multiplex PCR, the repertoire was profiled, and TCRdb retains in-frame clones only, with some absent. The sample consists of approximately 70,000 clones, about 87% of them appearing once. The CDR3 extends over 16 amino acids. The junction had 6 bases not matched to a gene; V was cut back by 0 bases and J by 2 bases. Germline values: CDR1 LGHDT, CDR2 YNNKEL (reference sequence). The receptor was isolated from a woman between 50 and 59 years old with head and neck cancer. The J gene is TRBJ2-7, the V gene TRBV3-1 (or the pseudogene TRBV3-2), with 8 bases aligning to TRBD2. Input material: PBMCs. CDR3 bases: TGTGCCAGCAGCCAAGACCCGGGACTAGTAGCCTACGAGCAGTACTTC. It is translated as CASSQDPGLVAYEQYF.